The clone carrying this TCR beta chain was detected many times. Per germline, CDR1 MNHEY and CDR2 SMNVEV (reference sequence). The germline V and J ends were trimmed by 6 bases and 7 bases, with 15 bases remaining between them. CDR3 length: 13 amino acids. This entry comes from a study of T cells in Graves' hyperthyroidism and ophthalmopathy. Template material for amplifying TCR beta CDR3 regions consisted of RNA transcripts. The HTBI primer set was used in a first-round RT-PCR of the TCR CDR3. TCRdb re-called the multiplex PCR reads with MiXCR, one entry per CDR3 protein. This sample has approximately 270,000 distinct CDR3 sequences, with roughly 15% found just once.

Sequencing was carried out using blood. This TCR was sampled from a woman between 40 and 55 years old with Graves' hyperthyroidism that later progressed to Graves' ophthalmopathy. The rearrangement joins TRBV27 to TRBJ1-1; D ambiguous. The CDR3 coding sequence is TGTGCCAGCAGGTTTGAGTGGGGATTTGAAGCTTTCTTT. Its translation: CASRFEWGFEAFF.